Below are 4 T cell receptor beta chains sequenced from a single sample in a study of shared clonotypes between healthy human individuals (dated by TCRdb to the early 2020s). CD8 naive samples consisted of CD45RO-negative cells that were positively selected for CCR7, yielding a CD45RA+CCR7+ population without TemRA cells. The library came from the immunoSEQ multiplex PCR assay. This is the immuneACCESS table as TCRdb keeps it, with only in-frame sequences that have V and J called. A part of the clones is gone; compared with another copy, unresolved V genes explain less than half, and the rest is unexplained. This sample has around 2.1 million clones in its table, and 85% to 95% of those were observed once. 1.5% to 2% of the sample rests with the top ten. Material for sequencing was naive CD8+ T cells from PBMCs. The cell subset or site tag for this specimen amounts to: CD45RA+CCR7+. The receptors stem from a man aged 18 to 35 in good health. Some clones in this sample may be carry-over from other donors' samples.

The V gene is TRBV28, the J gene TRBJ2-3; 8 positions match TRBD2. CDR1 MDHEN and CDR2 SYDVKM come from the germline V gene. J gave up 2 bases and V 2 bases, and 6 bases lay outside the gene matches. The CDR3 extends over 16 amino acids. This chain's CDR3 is CASSLRGGRTTDTQYF. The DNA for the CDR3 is TGTGCCAGCAGTTTAAGGGGCGGGAGGACCACAGATACGCAGTATTTT.

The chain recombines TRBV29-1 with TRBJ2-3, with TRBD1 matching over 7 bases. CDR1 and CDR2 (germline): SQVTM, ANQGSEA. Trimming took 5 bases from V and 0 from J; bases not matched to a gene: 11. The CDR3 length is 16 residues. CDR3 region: CSVSGTDESSTDTQYF. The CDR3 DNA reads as TGCAGCGTTTCGGGGACAGACGAGTCTAGCACAGATACGCAGTATTTT.

CDR3 residues: CASSSRQNQETQYF. The CDR3 bases are TGTGCCAGCAGCTCCCGACAGAACCAAGAGACCCAGTACTTC. This sequence joins TRBV11-3 and TRBJ2-5, with D possibly TRBD1 on 5 matching bases. Germline V gives CDR1 SGHNT, CDR2 YENEEA. The CDR3 sequence is 14 residues long. V was pared by 4 bases and J by 0 bases, with 9 bases between.

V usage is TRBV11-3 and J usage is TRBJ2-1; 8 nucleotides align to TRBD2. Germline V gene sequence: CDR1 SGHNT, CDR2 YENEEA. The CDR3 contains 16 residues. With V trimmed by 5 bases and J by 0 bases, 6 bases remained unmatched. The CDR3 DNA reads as TGTGCCAGCAGCCTAGGGCGGGAGGCCTCCTACAATGAGCAGTTCTTC. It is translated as CASSLGREASYNEQFF.